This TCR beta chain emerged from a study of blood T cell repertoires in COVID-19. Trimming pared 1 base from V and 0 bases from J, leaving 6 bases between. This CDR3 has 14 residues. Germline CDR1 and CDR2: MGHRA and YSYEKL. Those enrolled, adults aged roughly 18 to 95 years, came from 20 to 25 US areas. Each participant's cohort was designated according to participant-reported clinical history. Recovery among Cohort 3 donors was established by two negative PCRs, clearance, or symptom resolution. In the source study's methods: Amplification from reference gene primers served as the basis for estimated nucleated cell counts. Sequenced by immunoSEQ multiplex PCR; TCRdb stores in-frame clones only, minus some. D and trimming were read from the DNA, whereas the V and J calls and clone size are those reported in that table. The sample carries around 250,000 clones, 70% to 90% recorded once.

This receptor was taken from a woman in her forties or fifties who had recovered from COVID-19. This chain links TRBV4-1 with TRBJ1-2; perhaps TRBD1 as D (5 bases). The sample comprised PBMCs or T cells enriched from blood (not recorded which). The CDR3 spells CASSQVQANYGYTF. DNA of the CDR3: TGCGCCAGCAGCCAAGTACAGGCTAACTATGGCTACACCTTC.